The table lists the clone carrying this T cell receptor beta chain with a few counts. Antigen unknown. Germline V lookup: CDR1 SGHTA, CDR2 FQGNSA. Trimming shortened V by 5 bases and J by 9 bases, and 13 bases separated the two germline ends. This CDR3 has 12 amino acids. This sample was included in a study of T cell repertoires in cytomegalovirus infection. Study background: Both recently identified HLA-C-restricted and well-studied HLA-B-restricted CMV epitopes were used in the study. Public TCR beta signatures provided an indication of both CMV infection and a matching HLA type.

TCRdb re-called the reads with MiXCR, one entry per CDR3 protein. The table lists some 200,000 distinct CDR3 sequences, less than 50% of them singletons. This chain uses TRBV7-2 with TRBJ1-2, with a possible D match to TRBD1 (6 bases). This material consisted of CD8+ T cells from cultured PBMCs, taken from culture after CMV antigen stimulation. This TCR was sampled from a human donor in good health (CMV status not recorded). Some clones in this sample may be carry-over from other donors' samples. The CDR3 region is CASSDRTASYTF. In DNA, the CDR3 is TGTGCCAGCAGCGACCGGACAGCGAGCTACACCTTC.